The rows below give T cell receptor beta chains drawn from one sample of a study of cytomegalovirus exposure and HLA in healthy donors. Assay: immunoSEQ multiplex PCR; the TCRdb copy retains only in-frame clones and omits some. The table has approximately 97,000 clones, 77% seen once. The sample was PBMCs. The receptors were gathered from a male donor in good health and CMV-seropositive. Each CDR3 is given with its conserved first and last residue. Fields, in order: D gene, clone size, J gene, V gene, CDR3 length, CDR3 DNA, CDR3 protein. A D gene is named only where the DNA matches it firmly. Only part of the rows carry a size: once, few, many, or a class if the clone is expanded.

d_gene: -; abundance: -; j_gene: TRBJ2-7; v_gene: TRBV4-2; len: 13; CDR3nt: TGTGCCAGCAGCCATGGAGGAAACTACGAGCAGTACTTC; CDR3aa: CASSHGGNYEQYF
d_gene: -; abundance: -; j_gene: TRBJ2-3; v_gene: TRBV9; len: 14; CDR3nt: TGTGCCAGCAGCGTAGCGGGTAGCACAGATACGCAGTATTTT; CDR3aa: CASSVAGSTDTQYF
d_gene: TRBD1; abundance: -; j_gene: TRBJ2-7; v_gene: TRBV29-1; len: 14; CDR3nt: TGCAGCGTGGGACCCGGGACAGGGACCTACGAGCAGTACTTC; CDR3aa: CSVGPGTGTYEQYF
d_gene: TRBD1; abundance: -; j_gene: TRBJ2-7; v_gene: TRBV5-1; len: 15; CDR3nt: TGCGCCAGCAGCTTGGATGGACAGGTATCCTACGAGCAGTACTTC; CDR3aa: CASSLDGQVSYEQYF
d_gene: -; abundance: -; j_gene: TRBJ2-5; v_gene: TRBV5-4; len: 15; CDR3nt: TGTGCCAGCAGCTTGGCCGGAGGTGGGTCCCGGGAGCAGTACTTC; CDR3aa: CASSLAGGGSREQYF
d_gene: TRBD2; abundance: -; j_gene: TRBJ2-5; v_gene: TRBV9; len: 16; CDR3nt: TGTGCCAGCAGCGGGGGGACGGGGGGAATCCAAGAGACCCAGTACTTC; CDR3aa: CASSGGTGGIQETQYF
d_gene: -; abundance: -; j_gene: TRBJ1-3; v_gene: TRBV18; len: 16; CDR3nt: TGTGCCAGCTCACCTAACTTAGGAGCAAGCGGAAACACCATATATTTT; CDR3aa: CASSPNLGASGNTIYF
d_gene: -; abundance: -; j_gene: TRBJ2-3; v_gene: TRBV29-1; len: 17; CDR3nt: TGCAGCGTCGACCTGAGTTGGGTGGAGCTGGGCACAGATACGCAGTATTTT; CDR3aa: CSVDLSWVELGTDTQYF
d_gene: -; abundance: few; j_gene: TRBJ2-2; v_gene: TRBV11-3; len: 12; CDR3nt: TGTGCCAGCAGCACACTAGCCGGGGAGCTGTTTTTT; CDR3aa: CASSTLAGELFF
d_gene: TRBD2; abundance: once; j_gene: TRBJ2-1; v_gene: TRBV7-3; len: 15; CDR3nt: TGTGCCAGCTCTCTAGCCCCTAGCGGGAGGAATGAGCAGTTCTTC; CDR3aa: CASSLAPSGRNEQFF
d_gene: -; abundance: -; j_gene: TRBJ2-7; v_gene: TRBV19; len: 14; CDR3nt: TGTGCCAGTAGTATATGGAGGGACAGCTACGAGCAGTACTTC; CDR3aa: CASSIWRDSYEQYF
d_gene: -; abundance: -; j_gene: TRBJ2-7; v_gene: TRBV18; len: 13; CDR3nt: TGTGCCAGCTCACCTACCCCCGAGTTCGAGCAGTACTTC; CDR3aa: CASSPTPEFEQYF
d_gene: TRBD1; abundance: -; j_gene: TRBJ2-7; v_gene: TRBV7-8; len: 14; CDR3nt: TGTGCCAGCAGCACGCGGACAGGGTGGGACGAGCAGTACTTC; CDR3aa: CASSTRTGWDEQYF
d_gene: TRBD2; abundance: -; j_gene: TRBJ2-1; v_gene: TRBV28; len: 19; CDR3nt: TGTGCCAGCAGTTTATCCGGGTTACGAGCGGGAGTAGGTTACAATGAGCAGTTCTTC; CDR3aa: CASSLSGLRAGVGYNEQFF
d_gene: TRBD1; abundance: -; j_gene: TRBJ2-7; v_gene: TRBV5-1; len: 13; CDR3nt: TGCGCCAGCAGCGTCGGACAGGGGCCCGAGCAGTACTTC; CDR3aa: CASSVGQGPEQYF
d_gene: TRBD1; abundance: -; j_gene: TRBJ1-1; v_gene: TRBV7-9; len: 14; CDR3nt: TGTGCCAGCAGCTTAGAACAGGGGGCAACTGAAGCTTTCTTT; CDR3aa: CASSLEQGATEAFF
d_gene: -; abundance: -; j_gene: TRBJ1-1; v_gene: TRBV7-9; len: 16; CDR3nt: TGTGCCAGCAGCTTACGTCCAGGGTCCCGGGACACTGAAGCTTTCTTT; CDR3aa: CASSLRPGSRDTEAFF
d_gene: -; abundance: -; j_gene: TRBJ2-3; v_gene: TRBV6-4; len: 16; CDR3nt: TGTGCCAGCAGTCGTCTTGGCGGGGCTAGCACAGATACGCAGTATTTT; CDR3aa: CASSRLGGASTDTQYF
d_gene: TRBD2; abundance: -; j_gene: TRBJ2-3; v_gene: TRBV4-2; len: 18; CDR3nt: TGTGCCAGCAGCCAAGGGACTAGCGGGAGGTGGGTCACAGATACGCAGTATTTT; CDR3aa: CASSQGTSGRWVTDTQYF
d_gene: TRBD2; abundance: -; j_gene: TRBJ2-1; v_gene: TRBV7-2; len: 16; CDR3nt: TGTGCCAGCAGCTTCCGTGTCACGGGAGGATACAATGAGCAGTTCTTC; CDR3aa: CASSFRVTGGYNEQFF
d_gene: -; abundance: -; j_gene: TRBJ2-2; v_gene: TRBV29-1; len: 14; CDR3nt: TGCAGCGTTTTAGGCCAGGCGAACACCGGGGAGCTGTTTTTT; CDR3aa: CSVLGQANTGELFF
d_gene: TRBD2; abundance: -; j_gene: TRBJ2-5; v_gene: TRBV15; len: 16; CDR3nt: TGTGCCACCAGCAGAGTCCAGCGGGAGAGGGGAGAGACCCAGTACTTC; CDR3aa: CATSRVQRERGETQYF
d_gene: -; abundance: -; j_gene: TRBJ1-5; v_gene: TRBV18; len: 16; CDR3nt: TGTGCCAGCTCACCATCCCCCGATCGGGACAATCAGCCCCAGCATTTT; CDR3aa: CASSPSPDRDNQPQHF